A selection of T cell receptor beta chains follows, all from one sample in a study of PD-L1 blockade in urothelial cancer. The method was immunoSEQ multiplex PCR; TCRdb's version includes in-frame clones alone and lacks a portion of them. The profile shows 40,000 to 55,000 clones, under 95% of them singletons. The specimen was PBMCs, collected around atezolizumab (anti-PD-L1) treatment. Receptor source: a man between 65 and 85 years old with urothelial cancer. The CDR3 runs from the conserved cysteine through the conserved F or W. The order of the fields is CDR3 length, V gene, D gene, J gene, CDR3 protein. D genes are given only for firm matches.

>16|TRBV28|TRBD1|TRBJ1-5
CASISRDRGLGQPQHF
>14|TRBV19|TRBD2|TRBJ2-7
CASSITSGDYEQYF
>15|TRBV15|.|TRBJ2-3
CATSREKLATDTQYF
>14|TRBV7-9|.|TRBJ2-5
CASSQQVGQETQYF
>15|TRBV19|TRBD1|TRBJ2-5
CASSPRDRGQETQYF
>16|TRBV10-3|TRBD2|TRBJ2-6
CAISHSGRDGANVLTF
>15|TRBV5-1|TRBD2|TRBJ2-7
CASSLGAGGSYEQYF
>15|TRBV6-5|TRBD2|TRBJ2-1
CASSRPGLAGGEQFF
>15|TRBV9|TRBD2|TRBJ2-1
CASARTSGYYNEQFF
>14|TRBV9|.|TRBJ2-7
CASSEGRSSYEQYF
>13|TRBV6-6|.|TRBJ1-1
CASSFQVNTEAFF
>15|TRBV14|.|TRBJ1-1
CASSQEGAPNTEAFF
>12|TRBV10-2|.|TRBJ2-7
CASSELVGEQYF
>16|TRBV10-1|TRBD2|TRBJ2-3
CASSPTSGRVADTQYF
>15|TRBV7-2|.|TRBJ2-1
CASSKNSFRDHEQFF
>13|TRBV19|TRBD1|TRBJ2-7
CASSLTGDYEQYF
>16|TRBV10-3|TRBD2|TRBJ2-1
CAISVGREGVYNEQFF
>14|TRBV19|.|TRBJ2-1
CASREAAPWNEQFF
>14|TRBV5-1|TRBD1|TRBJ2-7
CASSPGQGGYEQYF
>13|TRBV5-1|.|TRBJ2-2
CASSSENPGELFF
>15|TRBV7-9|.|TRBJ2-7
CASSTRDKDYLEQYF
>13|TRBV28|TRBD1|TRBJ2-3
CASRSTGEDTQYF
>13|TRBV19|.|TRBJ1-5
CASHGGFNQPQHF
>15|TRBV5-1|.|TRBJ1-3
CASSLVAGSGNTIYF
>12|TRBV11-2|.|TRBJ2-1
CASSLGAAGQFF
>16|TRBV4-2|.|TRBJ2-5
CASSRGLGAIQETQYF
>14|TRBV30|.|TRBJ2-1
CAWRRGDSYNEQFF
>22|TRBV19|.|TRBJ2-2
CASSIDLWVSRDVVANTGELFF
>14|TRBV5-1|TRBD2|TRBJ2-7
CASSLASGTYEQYF
>15|TRBV6-5|TRBD1|TRBJ2-7
CASRASGTGAHEQYF
>15|TRBV19|.|TRBJ2-2
CASSILVGNTGELFF
>17|TRBV7-7|TRBD1|TRBJ1-5
CASSSLLRQGCNQPQHF
>14|TRBV28|TRBD2|TRBJ2-5
CASSFPSGQETQYF
>13|TRBV29-1|TRBD1|TRBJ2-7
CSVGRGTGREQYF
>16|TRBV11-2|TRBD1|TRBJ2-2
CASSLQGAHPTGELFF
>16|TRBV6-5|.|TRBJ1-1
CASSYSAGVGNTEAFF
>16|TRBV28|.|TRBJ1-5
CASSLSGQLSNQPQHF
>15|TRBV6-4|.|TRBJ2-3
CASSEAGGSTDTQYF
>16|TRBV5-4|TRBD2|TRBJ2-1
CASSLVAGGPSNEQFF
>14|TRBV7-2|.|TRBJ1-2
CASSTGPNSDSGTF
>14|TRBV11-3|TRBD2|TRBJ2-1
CASSLTSGTHEQFF
>17|TRBV18|TRBD1|TRBJ2-4
CASSPMGQGLAKNIQYF
>13|TRBV10-3|.|TRBJ1-2
CAISDAGDYGYTF